Listed below are T cell receptor beta chains from one sample, sequenced in a study of blood T cell repertoires in COVID-19. Libraries were prepared by immunoSEQ multiplex PCR; TCRdb keeps only in-frame clonotypes and omits some of them. Seen here are about 150,000 clones, around 87% observed once, and the top ten hold about 5.7%. The sequenced material came from peripheral blood. Every receptor here comes from a man older than 75 with acute or convalescent COVID-19. Each CDR3 is given with its conserved first and last residue. A D gene is named only where the DNA matches it firmly. A row's size may be missing; if present it is once, few, many or a size class.

J gene	V gene	clone size	D gene	CDR3 protein	CDR3 DNA
TRBJ2-3	TRBV18	-	-	CASSPAGLLLDTQYF	TGTGCCAGCTCACCGGCCGGACTACTACTGGATACGCAGTATTTT
TRBJ1-1	TRBV14	once	-	CASSQGAMNTEAFF	TGTGCCAGCAGCCAAGGGGCAATGAACACTGAAGCTTTCTTT
TRBJ1-6	TRBV28	-	TRBD1	CASRPAGGVAPLHF	TGTGCCAGCAGGCCAGCAGGGGGCGTAGCACCCCTCCACTTT
TRBJ1-1	TRBV6-5	-	-	CASSPTGGNTEAFF	TGTGCCAGCAGCCCAACGGGGGGGAACACTGAAGCTTTCTTT
TRBJ1-2	TRBV3-1/TRBV3-2	-	TRBD1	CASSQLSGQGRSGYTF	TGTGCCAGCAGCCAATTATCGGGACAGGGAAGAAGTGGCTACACCTTC
TRBJ2-1	TRBV20-1	-	TRBD2	CSASPGLADFYNEQFF	TGCAGTGCTAGTCCGGGACTAGCGGACTTCTACAATGAGCAGTTCTTC
TRBJ2-5	TRBV24-1	-	TRBD1	CATSGTGVETQYF	TGTGCCACCTCCGGGACAGGGGTAGAGACCCAGTACTTC
TRBJ1-6	TRBV30	-	-	CAWSLATDFNSPLHF	TGTGCCTGGAGCCTGGCGACAGATTTCAATTCACCCCTCCACTTT
TRBJ1-1	TRBV29-1	-	-	CSVGGTSTEAFF	TGCAGCGTTGGGGGCACGAGTACTGAAGCTTTCTTT
TRBJ2-1	TRBV14	-	TRBD2	CASSQRGGYNEQFF	TGTGCCAGCAGCCAGCGGGGGGGCTACAATGAGCAGTTCTTC
TRBJ2-7	TRBV14	-	TRBD2	CASSQGPRAASGPSSYEQYF	TGTGCCAGCAGCCAAGGCCCCCGGGCGGCTAGCGGGCCGAGCTCCTACGAGCAGTACTTC
TRBJ1-5	TRBV30	-	-	CAWSYGDNQPQHF	TGTGCCTGGAGTTACGGGGACAATCAGCCCCAGCATTTT
TRBJ1-5	TRBV28	-	TRBD1	CASQGTGAAGPQHF	TGTGCCAGCCAAGGAACAGGGGCCGCAGGGCCCCAGCATTTT
TRBJ2-5	TRBV7-9	few	-	CASTERWDTETQYF	TGTGCCAGCACCGAACGATGGGACACGGAGACCCAGTACTTC
TRBJ1-4	TRBV7-9	-	TRBD1	CASSTDRATNEKLFF	TGTGCCAGCAGCACGGACAGGGCAACTAATGAAAAACTGTTTTTT
TRBJ2-5	TRBV6-5	few	TRBD1	CASRVGDSQETQYF	TGTGCCAGCAGAGTTGGGGACAGCCAAGAGACCCAGTACTTC
TRBJ2-7	TRBV10-3	once	-	CAIGGTAEPYEQYF	TGTGCCATCGGGGGGACGGCAGAGCCCTACGAGCAGTACTTC
TRBJ2-1	TRBV7-8	-	TRBD2	CASSRDPTSGGAYEQFF	TGTGCCAGCAGCCGCGACCCTACTAGCGGGGGGGCCTATGAGCAGTTCTTC
TRBJ1-1	TRBV9	few	TRBD1	CASSVGQLQGWGTEAFF	TGTGCCAGCAGCGTAGGACAGTTACAGGGGTGGGGCACTGAAGCTTTCTTT
TRBJ1-1	TRBV28	-	TRBD1	CASSPDTGGRSTEAFF	TGTGCCAGCAGTCCCGACACAGGGGGCAGAAGCACTGAAGCTTTCTTT
TRBJ1-1	TRBV7-3	-	-	CASSARGDITEAFF	TGTGCCAGCAGCGCGCGGGGGGATATCACTGAAGCTTTCTTT
TRBJ2-1	TRBV19	-	-	CASSPGSNEQFF	TGTGCCAGTAGTCCGGGGTCAAATGAGCAGTTCTTC
TRBJ2-7	TRBV6-4	-	TRBD2	CASQMDAGLAGEQYF	TGTGCCAGCCAAATGGACGCCGGACTAGCTGGAGAGCAGTACTTC
TRBJ1-2	TRBV5-4	-	TRBD1	CASRSGTGPVPYGYTF	TGTGCCAGCAGGTCCGGGACAGGGCCTGTCCCCTATGGCTACACCTTC
TRBJ1-1	TRBV29-1	-	TRBD1	CSVGQGGNTEAFF	TGCAGCGTCGGACAGGGAGGGAACACTGAAGCTTTCTTT
TRBJ1-2	TRBV29-1	-	TRBD1	CSVMDRAEGYGYTF	TGCAGCGTGATGGACAGGGCTGAAGGCTATGGCTACACCTTC
TRBJ1-2	TRBV6-5	-	-	CASSSGPNYGYTF	TGTGCCAGCAGTTCAGGGCCAAACTATGGCTACACCTTC
TRBJ2-1	TRBV4-2	-	-	CASSHSYQEYYNEQFF	TGTGCCAGCAGCCACTCCTATCAAGAATACTACAATGAGCAGTTCTTC
TRBJ2-5	TRBV27	once	TRBD2	CASSYERGSLETQYF	TGTGCCAGCAGTTACGAGCGGGGTTCGCTAGAGACCCAGTACTTC
TRBJ1-2	TRBV19	-	TRBD1	CASSRGDSLIYGYTF	TGTGCCAGTAGTAGGGGGGACAGCCTGATCTATGGCTACACCTTC
TRBJ1-1	TRBV7-8	few	-	CASSLGEGSEAFF	TGTGCCAGCAGCTTAGGGGAGGGCTCTGAAGCTTTCTTT
TRBJ1-6	TRBV3-1/TRBV3-2	-	-	CASSQGTYNSPLHF	TGTGCCAGCAGCCAGGGCACCTATAATTCACCCCTCCACTTT
TRBJ1-2	TRBV18	once	TRBD1	CASSPGQGANYGYTF	TGTGCCAGCTCACCAGGACAGGGAGCTAACTATGGCTACACCTTC
TRBJ2-2	TRBV19	-	-	CASSARGNTGELFF	TGTGCCAGTAGTGCCCGGGGAAACACCGGGGAGCTGTTTTTT
TRBJ1-5	TRBV28	-	-	CASSGPGRNQPQHF	TGTGCCAGCAGTGGGCCAGGGCGCAATCAGCCCCAGCATTTT
TRBJ2-7	TRBV6-1	-	TRBD1	CASSERGPSYEQYF	TGTGCCAGCAGTGAAAGGGGGCCATCCTACGAGCAGTACTTC
TRBJ2-2	TRBV5-4	-	-	CASSSSGELFF	TGTGCCAGCAGCTCCTCCGGGGAGCTGTTTTTT
TRBJ1-1	TRBV28	-	TRBD1	CASSPLGTAGTEAFF	TGTGCCAGCAGCCCCTTAGGGACAGCCGGGACTGAAGCTTTCTTT
TRBJ1-1	TRBV11-2	-	-	CASSLGARNTEAFF	TGTGCCAGCAGCTTAGGCGCCCGGAACACTGAAGCTTTCTTT
TRBJ2-1	TRBV5-4	-	-	CASSPNPGEQFF	TGTGCCAGCAGCCCCAATCCCGGTGAGCAGTTCTTC
TRBJ1-2	TRBV12-3/TRBV12-4	-	-	CASRPTGSGYTF	TGTGCCAGCAGGCCAACAGGGTCTGGCTACACCTTC
TRBJ2-7	TRBV5-6	-	TRBD2	CASSAGRGGYEQYF	TGTGCCAGCAGCGCGGGAAGGGGAGGGTACGAGCAGTACTTC
TRBJ1-6	TRBV4-1	-	-	CASSQDYTNSPLHF	TGCGCCAGCAGCCAAGACTATACGAATTCACCCCTCCACTTT
TRBJ2-1	TRBV6-1	-	TRBD2	CASSDVMREGTNEQFF	TGTGCCAGCAGTGATGTGATGCGGGAGGGCACCAATGAGCAGTTCTTC
TRBJ1-5	TRBV9	-	-	CASSPSPGQGNQPQHF	TGTGCCAGCAGCCCGAGCCCCGGACAAGGGAATCAGCCCCAGCATTTT
TRBJ2-7	TRBV2	-	TRBD2	CASTPRSGVLREQYF	TGTGCCAGCACCCCCCGTAGCGGGGTACTACGCGAGCAGTACTTC
TRBJ1-4	TRBV4-2	-	-	CASSQVLQTSLFF	TGTGCCAGCAGCCAAGTCCTCCAAACGAGCCTGTTTTTT
TRBJ2-5	TRBV5-1	-	TRBD2	CASRRGAGAEETQYF	TGCGCCAGCAGGCGAGGAGCGGGGGCCGAAGAGACCCAGTACTTC
TRBJ1-3	TRBV4-2	-	-	CASSQELSSGNTIYF	TGTGCCAGCAGCCAAGAACTAAGCTCTGGAAACACCATATATTTT